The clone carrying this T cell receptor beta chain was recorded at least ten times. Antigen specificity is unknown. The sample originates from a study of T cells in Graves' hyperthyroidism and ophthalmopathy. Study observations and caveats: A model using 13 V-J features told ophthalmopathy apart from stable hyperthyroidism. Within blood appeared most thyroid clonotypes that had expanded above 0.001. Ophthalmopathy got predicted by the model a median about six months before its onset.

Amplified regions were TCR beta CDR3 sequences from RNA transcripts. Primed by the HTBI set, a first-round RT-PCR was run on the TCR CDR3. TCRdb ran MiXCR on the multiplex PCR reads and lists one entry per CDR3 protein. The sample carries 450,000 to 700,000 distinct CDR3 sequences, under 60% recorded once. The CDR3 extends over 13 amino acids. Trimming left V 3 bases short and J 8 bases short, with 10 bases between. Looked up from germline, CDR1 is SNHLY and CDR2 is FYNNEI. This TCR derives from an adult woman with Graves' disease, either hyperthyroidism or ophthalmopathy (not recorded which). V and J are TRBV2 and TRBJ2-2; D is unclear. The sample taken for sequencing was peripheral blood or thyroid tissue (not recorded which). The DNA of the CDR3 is TGTGCCAGCAGTGATCCGGGTCGAGGGGAGCTGTTTTTT. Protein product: CASSDPGRGELFF. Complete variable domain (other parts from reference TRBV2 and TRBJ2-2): EPEVTQTPSHQVTQMGQEVILRCVPISNHLYFYWYRQILGQKVEFLVSFYNNEISEKSEIFDDQFSVERPDGSNFTLKIRSTKLEDSAMYFCASSDPGRGELFFGEGSRLTVL.